These T cell receptor beta chains were read from a single sample in a study of blood T cell repertoires in COVID-19. Using immunoSEQ multiplex PCR, the repertoire was profiled, and TCRdb retains in-frame clones only, with some absent. The sample carries roughly 100,000 clones, roughly nine tenths recorded once. The source material was peripheral blood. The receptors stem from a woman at least 80 years old in a cohort sampled during active COVID-19. CDR3s include the opening cysteine and the closing phenylalanine or tryptophan. The order of the fields is J gene, CDR3 length, D gene, V gene, clone size, CDR3 DNA, CDR3 protein. A D gene is named only where the DNA matches it firmly. Not all rows give a size; the values are once, few, many and, for expanded clones, a class.

J gene: TRBJ1-3; CDR3 length: 16; D gene: -; V gene: TRBV27; clone size: -; CDR3 DNA: TGTGCCAGCAGCGCTGGTGCCGGGAACTCTGGAAACACCATATATTTT; CDR3 protein: CASSAGAGNSGNTIYF
J gene: TRBJ1-1; CDR3 length: 13; D gene: TRBD1; V gene: TRBV19; clone size: -; CDR3 DNA: TGTGCCAGCCAAAACAGGGGAGGAGCTGAAGCTTTCTTT; CDR3 protein: CASQNRGGAEAFF
J gene: TRBJ1-3; CDR3 length: 15; D gene: TRBD1; V gene: TRBV6-5; clone size: -; CDR3 DNA: TGTGCCAGCAGTTCTTCCAGGGGGACTGGAAACACCATATATTTT; CDR3 protein: CASSSSRGTGNTIYF
J gene: TRBJ2-3; CDR3 length: 12; D gene: -; V gene: TRBV3-1/TRBV3-2; clone size: -; CDR3 DNA: TGTGCCAGCAGCCAAGTCATAGATACGCAGTATTTT; CDR3 protein: CASSQVIDTQYF
J gene: TRBJ1-3; CDR3 length: 15; D gene: -; V gene: TRBV3-1/TRBV3-2; clone size: -; CDR3 DNA: TGTGCCAGCAGCCGGATCAGGGGCTCTGGAAACACCATATATTTT; CDR3 protein: CASSRIRGSGNTIYF
J gene: TRBJ2-7; CDR3 length: 16; D gene: -; V gene: TRBV30; clone size: -; CDR3 DNA: TGTGCCTGGAGTGCCCAACCGGGACGGACTATCTACGAGCAGTACTTC; CDR3 protein: CAWSAQPGRTIYEQYF
J gene: TRBJ2-5; CDR3 length: 15; D gene: -; V gene: TRBV9; clone size: -; CDR3 DNA: TGTGCCAGCAGCGTAGGAACACAGGCCCAAGAGACCCAGTACTTC; CDR3 protein: CASSVGTQAQETQYF
J gene: TRBJ1-6; CDR3 length: 12; D gene: TRBD1; V gene: TRBV6-5; clone size: -; CDR3 DNA: TGTGCCAGCAGTAGAGACCAGGGGGCCCTCCACTTT; CDR3 protein: CASSRDQGALHF
J gene: TRBJ1-1; CDR3 length: 14; D gene: -; V gene: TRBV5-6; clone size: -; CDR3 DNA: TGTGCCAGCAGCTTGGACAGTAAAGACACTGAAGCTTTCTTT; CDR3 protein: CASSLDSKDTEAFF
J gene: TRBJ2-7; CDR3 length: 13; D gene: -; V gene: TRBV6-5; clone size: -; CDR3 DNA: TGTGCCAGCAGTTTGGCCGGGTCCTACGAGCAGTACTTC; CDR3 protein: CASSLAGSYEQYF
J gene: TRBJ2-2; CDR3 length: 15; D gene: -; V gene: TRBV10-3; clone size: -; CDR3 DNA: TGTGCCATCAGTGAGGGGCCAGCGAACACCGGGGAGCTGTTTTTT; CDR3 protein: CAISEGPANTGELFF
J gene: TRBJ2-3; CDR3 length: 16; D gene: -; V gene: TRBV19; clone size: few; CDR3 DNA: TGTGCCAGTAGTATAGTAACAGGCCACAGCACAGATACGCAGTATTTT; CDR3 protein: CASSIVTGHSTDTQYF
J gene: TRBJ2-1; CDR3 length: 17; D gene: -; V gene: TRBV7-2; clone size: -; CDR3 DNA: TGTGCCAGCAGCTTGACCCCACAGGGGGGGACCTACAATGAGCAGTTCTTC; CDR3 protein: CASSLTPQGGTYNEQFF
J gene: TRBJ1-1; CDR3 length: 13; D gene: TRBD1; V gene: TRBV27; clone size: -; CDR3 DNA: TGTGCCAGCAGTAGACAGGGGAACACTGAAGCTTTCTTT; CDR3 protein: CASSRQGNTEAFF
J gene: TRBJ1-5; CDR3 length: 19; D gene: TRBD1; V gene: TRBV27; clone size: -; CDR3 DNA: TGTGCCAGCAGTCGAGTTGGACAGGGGGGACTATATAGCAATCAGCCCCAGCATTTT; CDR3 protein: CASSRVGQGGLYSNQPQHF
J gene: TRBJ1-2; CDR3 length: 13; D gene: -; V gene: TRBV30; clone size: -; CDR3 DNA: TGTGCCTGGAGTGTTTTTGAGGGCTATGGCTACACCTTC; CDR3 protein: CAWSVFEGYGYTF
J gene: TRBJ1-1; CDR3 length: 13; D gene: -; V gene: TRBV7-3; clone size: few; CDR3 DNA: TGTGCCAGCAGCAAGGGGCACCAGGGTGAAGCTTTCTTT; CDR3 protein: CASSKGHQGEAFF
J gene: TRBJ2-7; CDR3 length: 15; D gene: -; V gene: TRBV6-5; clone size: -; CDR3 DNA: TGTGCCAGCAGTTACTCGATGACTACCTCCTACGAGCAGTACTTC; CDR3 protein: CASSYSMTTSYEQYF
J gene: TRBJ1-5; CDR3 length: 14; D gene: TRBD1; V gene: TRBV27; clone size: once; CDR3 DNA: TGTGCCAGCAGTCCGGGACAGGGCGGGCAGCCCCAGCATTTT; CDR3 protein: CASSPGQGGQPQHF
J gene: TRBJ1-2; CDR3 length: 14; D gene: TRBD1; V gene: TRBV15; clone size: -; CDR3 DNA: TGTGCCACCAGAACTAAAACAGGGGGACTGGGCTACACCTTC; CDR3 protein: CATRTKTGGLGYTF
J gene: TRBJ2-7; CDR3 length: 13; D gene: TRBD1; V gene: TRBV12-3/TRBV12-4; clone size: -; CDR3 DNA: TGTGCCAGCAGTCTGGGGACAGACTACGAGCAGTACTTC; CDR3 protein: CASSLGTDYEQYF
J gene: TRBJ2-7; CDR3 length: 15; D gene: TRBD2; V gene: TRBV29-1; clone size: once; CDR3 DNA: TGCAGCGTTGACGGGGGACTAGCGGGAGCCTACGAGCAGTACTTC; CDR3 protein: CSVDGGLAGAYEQYF
J gene: TRBJ2-2; CDR3 length: 17; D gene: TRBD1; V gene: TRBV25-1; clone size: once; CDR3 DNA: TGTGCCAGCAGTAGGTCCGACAGGGCAGGGAACACCGGGGAGCTGTTTTTT; CDR3 protein: CASSRSDRAGNTGELFF
J gene: TRBJ1-1; CDR3 length: 13; D gene: -; V gene: TRBV6-5; clone size: few; CDR3 DNA: TGTGCCAGCAGCCAACAGGGGAACACTGAAGCTTTCTTT; CDR3 protein: CASSQQGNTEAFF
J gene: TRBJ1-5; CDR3 length: 12; D gene: TRBD1; V gene: TRBV5-6; clone size: -; CDR3 DNA: TGTGCCAGCAGCCAACAGGGGTCATGGGAACATTTT; CDR3 protein: CASSQQGSWEHF
J gene: TRBJ2-1; CDR3 length: 16; D gene: TRBD1; V gene: TRBV11-2; clone size: -; CDR3 DNA: TGTGCCAGCAGCACGCTCTACAGGGGCGGCTACAATGAGCAGTTCTTC; CDR3 protein: CASSTLYRGGYNEQFF
J gene: TRBJ1-1; CDR3 length: 15; D gene: -; V gene: TRBV4-1; clone size: -; CDR3 DNA: TGCGCCAGCAGCCACCCCGCGGCAGGGAGGACTGAAGCTTTCTTT; CDR3 protein: CASSHPAAGRTEAFF
J gene: TRBJ1-2; CDR3 length: 13; D gene: -; V gene: TRBV18; clone size: -; CDR3 DNA: TGTGCCAGCTCACCACAGGGGGAATATGGCTACACCTTC; CDR3 protein: CASSPQGEYGYTF
J gene: TRBJ2-3; CDR3 length: 15; D gene: TRBD2; V gene: TRBV5-1; clone size: -; CDR3 DNA: TGCGCCAGCAGTCTGCTAGCGGTTAGCACAGATACGCAGTATTTT; CDR3 protein: CASSLLAVSTDTQYF
J gene: TRBJ1-2; CDR3 length: 15; D gene: -; V gene: TRBV7-2; clone size: -; CDR3 DNA: TGTGCCAGCAGCTTAGTTCCGGGGGGAAACTATGGCTACACCTTC; CDR3 protein: CASSLVPGGNYGYTF
J gene: TRBJ2-7; CDR3 length: 13; D gene: -; V gene: TRBV24-1; clone size: -; CDR3 DNA: TGTGCCACCAGTGATTTATCAAGGGGCGAGCAGTACTTC; CDR3 protein: CATSDLSRGEQYF
J gene: TRBJ2-7; CDR3 length: 17; D gene: TRBD1; V gene: TRBV10-3; clone size: -; CDR3 DNA: TGTGCCATCAGGCAGGGACAGGGGGCTTCCCCCTCTTACGAGCAGTACTTC; CDR3 protein: CAIRQGQGASPSYEQYF
J gene: TRBJ1-4; CDR3 length: 14; D gene: TRBD1; V gene: TRBV11-2; clone size: -; CDR3 DNA: TGTGCCAGCAGCTCGCAACAGGGGGTCGAAAAACTGTTTTTT; CDR3 protein: CASSSQQGVEKLFF
J gene: TRBJ2-5; CDR3 length: 16; D gene: TRBD2; V gene: TRBV10-1; clone size: -; CDR3 DNA: TGCGCCAGCAACCCCGGACTAGCGGGCGATGGGGAGACCCAGTACTTC; CDR3 protein: CASNPGLAGDGETQYF
J gene: TRBJ1-4; CDR3 length: 20; D gene: TRBD1; V gene: TRBV4-2; clone size: -; CDR3 DNA: TGTGCCAGCAGCCAAGATGCCCCCCGTCGGGACAGGCAATCTAATGAAAAACTGTTTTTT; CDR3 protein: CASSQDAPRRDRQSNEKLFF
J gene: TRBJ2-7; CDR3 length: 15; D gene: -; V gene: TRBV19; clone size: once; CDR3 DNA: TGTGCCAGTAGTATGGGCCCCGATCCCTCCTACGAGCAGTACTTC; CDR3 protein: CASSMGPDPSYEQYF
J gene: TRBJ2-2; CDR3 length: 15; D gene: TRBD2; V gene: TRBV7-2; clone size: -; CDR3 DNA: TGTGCCAGCACTCCGGCTAGCGGGAGACCCGGGGAGCTGTTTTTT; CDR3 protein: CASTPASGRPGELFF
J gene: TRBJ2-3; CDR3 length: 15; D gene: TRBD2; V gene: TRBV5-1; clone size: once; CDR3 DNA: TGCGCCAGCAGTACTAGCGGGAGGGGCACAGATACGCAGTATTTT; CDR3 protein: CASSTSGRGTDTQYF
J gene: TRBJ2-7; CDR3 length: 14; D gene: TRBD1; V gene: TRBV6-5; clone size: -; CDR3 DNA: TGTGCCAGCAGGGACAGGACAGGACAGTACGAGCAGTACTTC; CDR3 protein: CASRDRTGQYEQYF
J gene: TRBJ2-7; CDR3 length: 14; D gene: TRBD1; V gene: TRBV5-1; clone size: -; CDR3 DNA: TGCGCCAGCAGATCCGGGACAGGGCCCTACGAGCAGTACTTC; CDR3 protein: CASRSGTGPYEQYF
J gene: TRBJ2-7; CDR3 length: 14; D gene: TRBD2; V gene: TRBV28; clone size: -; CDR3 DNA: TGTGCCAGCAGACGGGACTACGCCCCGATGGAGCAGTACTTC; CDR3 protein: CASRRDYAPMEQYF
J gene: TRBJ1-6; CDR3 length: 14; D gene: TRBD1; V gene: TRBV28; clone size: -; CDR3 DNA: TGTGCCAGCAGCAGGACAGGGGGCGGGTCACCCCTCCACTTT; CDR3 protein: CASSRTGGGSPLHF
J gene: TRBJ1-6; CDR3 length: 16; D gene: -; V gene: TRBV20-1; clone size: -; CDR3 DNA: TGCAGTGCTAGTGGCGGGGGGGCGATTTATAATTCACCCCTCCACTTT; CDR3 protein: CSASGGGAIYNSPLHF
J gene: TRBJ1-6; CDR3 length: 15; D gene: -; V gene: TRBV4-1; clone size: -; CDR3 DNA: TGCGCCAGCAGCCAAGGAACCCCAACGAGTTCACCCCTCCACTTT; CDR3 protein: CASSQGTPTSSPLHF
J gene: TRBJ2-2; CDR3 length: 15; D gene: -; V gene: TRBV19; clone size: -; CDR3 DNA: TGTGCCAGTAGTATTATGTGGGGGCTGGGCGGGGAGCTGTTTTTT; CDR3 protein: CASSIMWGLGGELFF
J gene: TRBJ2-5; CDR3 length: 15; D gene: TRBD2; V gene: TRBV7-3; clone size: -; CDR3 DNA: TGTGCCAGCAGCTTAAGAGGGACTAGGGCCGAGACCCAGTACTTC; CDR3 protein: CASSLRGTRAETQYF
J gene: TRBJ2-7; CDR3 length: 16; D gene: TRBD1; V gene: TRBV4-1; clone size: -; CDR3 DNA: TGCGCCAGCAGCCAAGGGAGGACAGGGGACCACTACGAGCAGTACTTC; CDR3 protein: CASSQGRTGDHYEQYF
J gene: TRBJ2-7; CDR3 length: 12; D gene: -; V gene: TRBV25-1; clone size: -; CDR3 DNA: TGTGCCAGCAGTCTTCTCAGGGACGAGCAGTACTTC; CDR3 protein: CASSLLRDEQYF
J gene: TRBJ1-1; CDR3 length: 13; D gene: -; V gene: TRBV6-5; clone size: -; CDR3 DNA: TGTGCCAGCACCTGGGACAAGAACACTGAAGCTTTCTTT; CDR3 protein: CASTWDKNTEAFF
J gene: TRBJ2-3; CDR3 length: 15; D gene: TRBD2; V gene: TRBV18; clone size: -; CDR3 DNA: TGTGCCAGCTCACCAGGCAGCGGGAGATCAGATACGCAGTATTTT; CDR3 protein: CASSPGSGRSDTQYF